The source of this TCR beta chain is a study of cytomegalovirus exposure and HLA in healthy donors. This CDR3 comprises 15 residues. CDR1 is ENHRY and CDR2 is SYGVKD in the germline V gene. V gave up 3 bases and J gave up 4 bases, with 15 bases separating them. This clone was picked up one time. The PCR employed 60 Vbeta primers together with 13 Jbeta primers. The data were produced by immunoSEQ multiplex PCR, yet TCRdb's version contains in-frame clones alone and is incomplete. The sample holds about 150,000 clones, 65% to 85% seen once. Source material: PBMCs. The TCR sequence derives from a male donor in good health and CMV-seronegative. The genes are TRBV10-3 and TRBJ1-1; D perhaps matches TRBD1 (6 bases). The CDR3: CAISDRQGPGTEAFF. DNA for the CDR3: TGTGCCATCAGTGATCGGCAGGGGCCGGGCACTGAAGCTTTCTTT.